The clone carrying this T cell receptor (beta chain) was detected a few times. The source of the sample is a study of shared clonotypes between healthy human individuals. As originally analysed: Sequence data from immunoSEQ were junction-only and lacked quality scores; consequently, filtering differed. Using immunoSEQ multiplex PCR, the repertoire was profiled, and TCRdb retains in-frame clones only, with some absent. V, J and clone size were drawn from that table, and D and trimming were deduced from the DNA. The sample contains about 2 million clones, over 85% of which appear only once. CD8 cells regarded as naive lacked CD45RO, were positively chosen for CCR7, and omitted terminally differentiated effector memory CD45RA+ cells. Free of recent acute infections or vaccinations, the donors were healthy HIV-negative adults. In germline, CDR1 is SGHNT, CDR2 YYREEE (reference sequence). The V end lost 4 bases, the J end lost 6 bases, and 7 bases lay between the germline ends. The CDR3 consists of 11 residues.

This chain links TRBV5-4 with TRBJ1-1; D not resolved. The receptor was isolated from a man younger than 35 in good health. The sequencing input was naive CD8+ T cells sorted from blood. As DNA, the CDR3 is TGTGCCAGCAGCGCTCAGGCTGAAGCTTTCTTT. Amino acids: CASSAQAEAFF.